This T cell receptor beta chain was identified during a study of T cell repertoires in cytomegalovirus infection. TCRdb redid the calling of the reads with MiXCR, one entry per CDR3 protein. Of approximately 910,000 distinct CDR3 sequences listed, 30% to 40% were seen once; the top ten hold over 10%. Trimming removed 1 base from V and 2 bases from J, with 6 bases in between. CDR1 and CDR2 (germline): MNHNS, SASEGT. This CDR3 is 13 amino acids long. As for this clonotype: Its specificity is unknown.

Material: cultured CD8+ T cells from PBMCs, obtained from culture after CMV antigen stimulation. This chain uses TRBV6-1 with TRBJ2-7; D remains unclear. The TCR was taken from a human donor in good health (CMV status not recorded). Some clones in this sample may be carry-over from other donors' samples. This CDR3 reads CASSEGLAYEQYV. The CDR3 DNA is TGTGCCAGCAGTGAAGGCCTAGCCTACGAGCAGTACGTC.